The present entry profiles one TCR beta chain with its context. This entry belongs to a study of control samples from healthy donors and cancer patients. Data came from immunoSEQ multiplex PCR; TCRdb stores just in-frame clones and leaves some out. The sample includes 150,000 or so clones, approximately 90% of them seen just once. V was pared by 2 bases and J by 4 bases, with 8 bases between. This CDR3 comprises 14 residues. CDR1 LGHNA and CDR2 YNFKEQ come from the germline V gene. Sequencing was carried out using blood. The genes are TRBV4-2 and TRBJ2-2; no firm D call. This TCR was recovered from a woman in her twenties or thirties in good health. The CDR3 DNA is TGTGCCAGCAGCCAAACCACGGGCACCGGGGAGCTGTTTTTT. This sequence encodes CASSQTTGTGELFF.